This TCR beta chain emerged from a study of T cell clonotyping in hematopoietic cell transplantation. General observations from the study: Few recipient clonotypes overlapped donors; over 95% were de novo at given depth.

The CDR3 covers 15 residues. Germline V gene sequence: CDR1 SGHTA, CDR2 FQGNSA. The V gene lost 5 bases and the J gene lost 1 base, with 13 bases spanning the gap. Some clones are missing from TCRdb's copy, which holds only in-frame ones; the method was immunoSEQ multiplex PCR. In the table there are around 25,000 clones, around 70% of which are singletons. In the case of this clone: Its specificity is not known.

Described time point: recipient sample about 28 days before transplant, after cytoreduction. Samples: about 28 days before transplant, then days 30, 100 and 180 after. The source was peripheral blood mononuclear cells, collected before stem cell transplant. The sequence was collected from a man aged 45 to 65 with myelodysplastic syndrome. Some clones in this sample may be carry-over from other donors' samples. The chain joins TRBV7-2 to TRBJ2-3; tentatively, D is TRBD1 or TRBD2 (5 bases each). The CDR3 sequence is CASSPQGPGTDTQYF. CDR3 in DNA: TGTGCCAGCAGCCCGCAGGGACCAGGCACAGATACGCAGTATTTT.